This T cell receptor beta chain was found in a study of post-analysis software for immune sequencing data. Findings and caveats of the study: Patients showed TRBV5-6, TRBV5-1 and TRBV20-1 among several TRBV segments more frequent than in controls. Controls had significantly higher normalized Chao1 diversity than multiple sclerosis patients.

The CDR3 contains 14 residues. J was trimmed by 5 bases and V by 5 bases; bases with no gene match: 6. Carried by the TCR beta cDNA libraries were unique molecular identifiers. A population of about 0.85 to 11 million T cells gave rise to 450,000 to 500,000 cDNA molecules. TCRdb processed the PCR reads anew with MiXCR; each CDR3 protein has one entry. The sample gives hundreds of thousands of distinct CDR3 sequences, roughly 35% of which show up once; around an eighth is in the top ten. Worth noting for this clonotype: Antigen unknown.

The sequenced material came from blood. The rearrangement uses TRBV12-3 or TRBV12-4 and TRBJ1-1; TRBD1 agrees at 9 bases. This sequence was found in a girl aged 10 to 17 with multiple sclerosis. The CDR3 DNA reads TGTGCCAGCAGTGGGACAGGGAGTAGGACTGAAGCTTTCTTT. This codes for CASSGTGSRTEAFF.